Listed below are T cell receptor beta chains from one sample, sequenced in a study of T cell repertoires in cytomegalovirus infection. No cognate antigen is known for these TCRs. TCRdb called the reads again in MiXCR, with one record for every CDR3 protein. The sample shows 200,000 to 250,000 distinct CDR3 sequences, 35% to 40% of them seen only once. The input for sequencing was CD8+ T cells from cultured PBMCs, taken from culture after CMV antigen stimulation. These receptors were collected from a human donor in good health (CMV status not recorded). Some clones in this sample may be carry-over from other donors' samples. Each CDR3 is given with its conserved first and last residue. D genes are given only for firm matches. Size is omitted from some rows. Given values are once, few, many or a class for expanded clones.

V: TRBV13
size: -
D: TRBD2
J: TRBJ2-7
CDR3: CASSLSRTRIHEQYF
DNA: TGTGCCAGCAGCTTAAGTAGGACTAGGATACACGAGCAGTACTTC

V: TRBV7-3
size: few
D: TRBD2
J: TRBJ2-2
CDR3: CASSYTTSGAVTGELFF
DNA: TGTGCCAGCAGCTACACGACTAGCGGGGCGGTCACCGGGGAGCTGTTTTTT

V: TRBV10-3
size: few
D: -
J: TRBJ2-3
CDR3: CAIRGLKVDTQYF
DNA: TGTGCCATCAGGGGACTGAAAGTAGATACGCAGTATTTT

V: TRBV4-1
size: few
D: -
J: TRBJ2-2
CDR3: CASSQEGYRGRANAGELFF
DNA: TGCGCCAGCAGCCAAGAAGGGTATAGGGGGAGGGCCAACGCCGGGGAGCTGTTTTTT

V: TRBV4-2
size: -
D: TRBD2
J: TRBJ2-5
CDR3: CASSQPGTSGSGYEETQYF
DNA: TGTGCCAGCAGCCAGCCGGGGACTAGCGGGAGTGGTTATGAAGAGACCCAGTACTTC

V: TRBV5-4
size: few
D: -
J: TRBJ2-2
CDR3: CASSLVTGGDGELFF
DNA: TGTGCCAGCAGCCTTGTCACAGGCGGGGACGGGGAGCTGTTTTTT

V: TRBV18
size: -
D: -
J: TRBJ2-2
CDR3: CASSPMDTGELFF
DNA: TGTGCCAGCTCACCAATGGACACCGGGGAGCTGTTTTTT

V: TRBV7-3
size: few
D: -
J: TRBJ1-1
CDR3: CASSSGGGEAFF
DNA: TGTGCCAGCAGCTCCGGGGGGGGGGAAGCTTTCTTT

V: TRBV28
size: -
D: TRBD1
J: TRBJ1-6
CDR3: CASSLSGQGSPLHF
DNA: TGTGCCAGCAGTTTATCCGGACAGGGTTCACCCCTCCACTTT

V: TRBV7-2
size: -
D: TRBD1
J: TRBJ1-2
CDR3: CASSSRQGNYGYTF
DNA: TGTGCCAGCAGCTCCCGACAGGGGAACTATGGCTACACCTTC

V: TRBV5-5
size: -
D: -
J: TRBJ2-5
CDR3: CASSWTTGLRETQYF
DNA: TGTGCCAGCAGCTGGACGACAGGACTACGGGAGACCCAGTACTTC

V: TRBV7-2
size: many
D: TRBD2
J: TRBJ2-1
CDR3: CASRERRGRYNEQFF
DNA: TGTGCCAGCAGGGAGAGGCGGGGGAGATACAATGAGCAGTTCTTC

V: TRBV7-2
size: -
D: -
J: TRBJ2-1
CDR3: CASSLEQSYNEQFF
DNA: TGTGCCAGCAGCTTGGAGCAGAGTTACAATGAGCAGTTCTTC

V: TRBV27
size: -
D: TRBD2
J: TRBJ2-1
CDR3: CASSFGTSGNNEQFF
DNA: TGTGCCAGCAGTTTCGGGACTAGCGGGAACAATGAGCAGTTCTTC

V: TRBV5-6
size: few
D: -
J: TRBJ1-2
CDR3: CASSPPGEIHYGYTF
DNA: TGTGCCAGCAGCCCGCCAGGGGAAATTCACTATGGCTACACCTTC

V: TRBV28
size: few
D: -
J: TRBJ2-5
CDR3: CASSHPDQETQYF
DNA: TGTGCCAGCAGTCACCCGGACCAAGAGACCCAGTACTTC

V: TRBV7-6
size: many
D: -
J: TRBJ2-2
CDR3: CASSFSGHTGELFF
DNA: TGTGCCAGCAGCTTCTCCGGGCACACCGGGGAGCTGTTTTTT

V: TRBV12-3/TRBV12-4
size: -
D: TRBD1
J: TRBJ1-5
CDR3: CASNQGDGNQPQHF
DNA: TGTGCCAGCAATCAGGGGGACGGCAATCAGCCCCAGCATTTT

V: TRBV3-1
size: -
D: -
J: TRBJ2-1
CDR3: CASSQVMSARNEQFF
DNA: TGTGCCAGCAGCCAAGTAATGAGTGCCCGGAATGAGCAGTTCTTC

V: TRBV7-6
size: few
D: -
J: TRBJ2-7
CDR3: CASSLSVMGADNPEQYF
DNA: TGTGCCAGCAGCTTATCGGTTATGGGGGCGGATAACCCCGAGCAGTACTTC

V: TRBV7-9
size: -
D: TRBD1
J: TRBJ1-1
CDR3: CASSKGDRGSEAFF
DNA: TGTGCCAGCAGCAAAGGGGACAGGGGTTCTGAAGCTTTCTTT

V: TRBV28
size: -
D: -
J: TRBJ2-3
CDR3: CASSPLRAGDTQYF
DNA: TGTGCCAGCAGTCCCCTTCGGGCCGGAGATACGCAGTATTTT

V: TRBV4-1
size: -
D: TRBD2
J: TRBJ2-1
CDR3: CASSLGTSGRLDEQFF
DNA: TGCGCCAGCAGCCTGGGGACTAGCGGGAGACTGGATGAGCAGTTCTTC

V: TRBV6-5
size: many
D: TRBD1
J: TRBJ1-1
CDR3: CASSLGQGAWNTEAFF
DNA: TGTGCCAGCAGTTTGGGGCAGGGGGCTTGGAACACTGAAGCTTTCTTT

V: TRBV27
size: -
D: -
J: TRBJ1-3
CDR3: CASSLSQGSLISGNTIYF
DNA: TGTGCCAGCAGTTTGTCCCAGGGGTCCTTAATTTCTGGAAACACCATATATTTT

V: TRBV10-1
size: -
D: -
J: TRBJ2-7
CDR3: CASSMTYSYEQYF
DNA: TGCGCCAGCAGTATGACATATTCCTACGAGCAGTACTTC

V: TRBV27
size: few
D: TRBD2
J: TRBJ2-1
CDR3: CASSLHGVAGAGNEQFF
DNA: TGTGCCAGCAGTCTCCATGGAGTAGCGGGGGCCGGCAATGAGCAGTTCTTC